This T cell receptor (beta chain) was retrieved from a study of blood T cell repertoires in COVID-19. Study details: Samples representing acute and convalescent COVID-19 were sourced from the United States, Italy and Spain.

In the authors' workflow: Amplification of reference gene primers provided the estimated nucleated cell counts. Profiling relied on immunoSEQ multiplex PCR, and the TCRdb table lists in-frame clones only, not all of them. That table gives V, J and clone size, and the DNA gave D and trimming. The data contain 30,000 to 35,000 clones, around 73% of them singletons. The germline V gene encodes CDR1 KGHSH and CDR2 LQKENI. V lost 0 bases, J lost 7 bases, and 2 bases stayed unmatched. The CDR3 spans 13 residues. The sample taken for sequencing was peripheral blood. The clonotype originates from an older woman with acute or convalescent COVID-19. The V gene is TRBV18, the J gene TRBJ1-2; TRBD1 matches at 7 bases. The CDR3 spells CASSPPGQSGYTF. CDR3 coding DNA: TGTGCCAGCTCACCACCGGGACAGTCTGGCTACACCTTC. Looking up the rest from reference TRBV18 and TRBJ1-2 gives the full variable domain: NAGVMQNPRHLVRRRGQEARLRCSPMKGHSHVYWYRQLPEEGLKFMVYLQKENIIDESGMPKERFSAEFPKEGPSILRIQQVVRGDSAAYFCASSPPGQSGYTFGSGTRLTVV.